This TCR beta chain was captured in a study of beta chain features in type 1 diabetes. At the level of the study: Patients looked much like healthy donors when it came to age, gender and cell yields. Overall study results and limits: Naive, central memory and Treg TCRB repertoires seemed to resemble each other more closely in patients than they did in healthy donors. Type 1 diabetes patients had TCRB CDR3s that were shorter (moderately but significantly so) in all four CD4+ subsets.

The germline gives CDR1 SQVTM, CDR2 ANQGSEA. The length of the CDR3 is 12 residues. With 6 bases clipped from V and 3 bases from J, the junction kept 3 bases outside the gene matches. Sequencing targeted expressed TCRB transcripts, as all isolated RNA had been reverse transcribed. TCRdb's table, derived via immunoSEQ multiplex PCR, lists solely in-frame clones and lacks some. The data show around 500,000 clones, 9.5% to 12% seen once. This clone has a count of ten or more. Its cognate antigen is unknown. V is TRBV29-1 and J is TRBJ2-7; 9 bases map to TRBD2. The material sequenced was naive CD4+ T cells from blood. This clonotype originated in a woman aged 18-29 years in good health. The CDR3 bases are TGCAGCGTAGCGGGAGGCGGCTACGAGCAGTACTTC. Protein product: CSVAGGGYEQYF.